This TCR beta chain was recorded in a study of Graves' ophthalmopathy and Graves' hyperthyroidism. Regarding the study as a whole: Blood samples also showed most expanded thyroid clonotypes exceeding 0.001 frequency. Researchers report that a 13-signature model separated ophthalmopathy from stable hyperthyroidism, posting about 88% sensitivity and about 80% specificity.

Amplified material comprised TCR beta CDR3 regions derived from RNA transcripts. After a first-round RT-PCR with HTBI primers, a second-round multiplex PCR was run. TCRdb re-called the multiplex PCR reads with MiXCR, one entry per CDR3 protein. This table holds about 210,000 distinct CDR3 sequences, 25% to 30% found once. From germline, CDR1 is MNHEY and CDR2 SVGEGT. This CDR3 spans 11 amino acids. Points on this clonotype: Its antigen is unidentified. Mismatch with germline at one junction end may stem from a read error.

The receptor was derived from a man between 45 and 60 years old with Graves' ophthalmopathy. The rearrangement uses TRBV6-2 or TRBV6-3 and TRBJ2-7; D remains ambiguous. Sequenced: peripheral blood. The CDR3 is CASSDSREQYF. The CDR3 nucleotides are TGTGCCAGCAGTGACTCTAGAGAGCAGTACTTC.